In this sample, the clone carrying this T cell receptor beta chain turned up many times. Its antigen is currently unknown. The sample originates from a study of breast tumors, draining lymph nodes, adjacent tissues. From germline, CDR1 is SNHLY and CDR2 FYNNEI. The CDR3 consists of 16 residues. The V end lost 5 bases, the J end lost 4 bases, and 18 bases lay between the germline ends. Breast cancer patients provided tissue from their axillary draining lymph nodes. TCRdb redid the calling of the multiplex PCR reads with MiXCR, one entry per CDR3 protein. The sample records fewer than 150,000 distinct CDR3 sequences, 21% being singletons. Study-wide results and caveats: Compared with basal-like, luminal-like tumors shared significantly more repertoire with nontumor tissue.

The sequence was collected from a female donor with breast cancer. Some clones in this sample may be carry-over from other donors' samples. J is TRBJ2-1 and V is TRBV2; perhaps TRBD2 as D (6 bases). The specimen was axillary lymph node tissue. CDR3 region: CASSSLLADKYNEQFF. DNA of the CDR3: TGTGCCAGCAGTTCCTTGTTAGCGGATAAATACAATGAGCAGTTCTTC.